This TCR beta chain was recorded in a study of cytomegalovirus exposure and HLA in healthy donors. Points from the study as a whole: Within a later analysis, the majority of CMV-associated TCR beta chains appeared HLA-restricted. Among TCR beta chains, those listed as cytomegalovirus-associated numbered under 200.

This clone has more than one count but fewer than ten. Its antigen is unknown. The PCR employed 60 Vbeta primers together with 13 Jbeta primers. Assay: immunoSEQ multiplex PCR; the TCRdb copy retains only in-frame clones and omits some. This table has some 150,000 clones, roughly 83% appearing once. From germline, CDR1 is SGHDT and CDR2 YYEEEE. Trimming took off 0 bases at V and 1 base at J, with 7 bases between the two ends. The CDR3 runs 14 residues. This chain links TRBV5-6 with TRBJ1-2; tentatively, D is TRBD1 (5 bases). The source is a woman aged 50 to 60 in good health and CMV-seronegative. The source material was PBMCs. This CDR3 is CASSLGRGNYGYTF. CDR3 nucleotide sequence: TGTGCCAGCAGCTTGGGGAGGGGTAACTATGGCTACACCTTC.